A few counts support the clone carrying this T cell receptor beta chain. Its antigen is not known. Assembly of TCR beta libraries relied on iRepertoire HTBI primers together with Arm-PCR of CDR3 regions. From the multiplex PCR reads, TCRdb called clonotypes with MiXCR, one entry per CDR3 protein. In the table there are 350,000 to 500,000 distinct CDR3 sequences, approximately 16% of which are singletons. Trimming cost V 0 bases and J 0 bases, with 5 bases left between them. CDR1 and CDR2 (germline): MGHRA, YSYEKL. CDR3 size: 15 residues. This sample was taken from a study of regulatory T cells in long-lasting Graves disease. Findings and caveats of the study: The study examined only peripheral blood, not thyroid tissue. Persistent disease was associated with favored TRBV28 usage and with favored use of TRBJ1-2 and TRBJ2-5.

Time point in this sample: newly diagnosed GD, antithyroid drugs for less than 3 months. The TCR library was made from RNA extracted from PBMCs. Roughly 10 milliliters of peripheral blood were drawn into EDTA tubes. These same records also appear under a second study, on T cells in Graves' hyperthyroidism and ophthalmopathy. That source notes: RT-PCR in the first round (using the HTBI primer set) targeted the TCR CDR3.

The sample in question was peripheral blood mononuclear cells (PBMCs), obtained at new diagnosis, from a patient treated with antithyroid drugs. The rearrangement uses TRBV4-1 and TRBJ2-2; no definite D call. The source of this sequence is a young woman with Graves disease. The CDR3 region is CASSQEWANTGELFF. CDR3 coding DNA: TGCGCCAGCAGCCAAGAATGGGCGAACACCGGGGAGCTGTTTTTT.